The source of this TCR beta chain is a study of T cells in Graves' hyperthyroidism and ophthalmopathy. Using RNA transcripts as the source, TCR beta CDR3 regions were amplified. First-round RT-PCR targeting the TCR CDR3 was performed with the HTBI primer set. TCRdb reanalysed the multiplex PCR reads using MiXCR and keeps one entry per CDR3 protein. The sample records a few hundred thousand distinct CDR3 sequences, 22% being singletons. Germline lookup yields CDR1 MDHEN and CDR2 SYDVKM. The CDR3 contains 15 residues. V dropped 8 bases and J dropped 0 bases, with 14 bases sitting between them. This chain uses TRBV28 with TRBJ2-4, with D perhaps TRBD2 (6 bases). This TCR came from a man aged 25 to 40 with Graves' ophthalmopathy. Sequenced: blood. The CDR3 sequence is CASETGGIAKNIQYF. In DNA form, the CDR3 reads TGTGCCAGCGAAACTGGGGGGATAGCCAAAAACATTCAGTACTTC.